A single sample gave rise to the 4 T cell receptor beta chains below, sequenced in a study of beta chain features in type 1 diabetes. The authors reverse transcribed all of the isolated RNA, so sequencing captured expressed TCRB transcripts. Profiling relied on immunoSEQ multiplex PCR, and the TCRdb table lists in-frame clones only, not all of them. The sample lists roughly 400,000 clones; about 15% were seen once. The sample comprised naive CD4+ T cells from blood. These receptor sequences come from a woman aged 18-30 years in good health.

This clone was detected only a few times. The chain carries TRBV14 and TRBJ2-5, with 9 bases lining up with TRBD1. The CDR3 is made up of 14 amino acids. V dropped 2 bases and J dropped 3; count of bases not matched to a gene: 1. Germline values: CDR1 SGHDN, CDR2 FVKESK. This chain's CDR3 is CASSQWTGEETQYF. CDR3 DNA: TGTGCCAGCAGCCAATGGACAGGGGAAGAGACCCAGTACTTC.

This chain links TRBV6-5 with TRBJ1-2; 7 bases are shared with TRBD1. J lost 7 bases, V lost 2 bases, and 13 bases had no gene match. The CDR3 consists of 16 residues. Per germline, CDR1 MNHEY and CDR2 SVGAGI. The CDR3 region is CASSYTIQGVAGGYTF. The CDR3 DNA is TGTGCCAGCAGTTACACTATCCAGGGGGTTGCGGGTGGCTACACCTTC.

The chain is built from TRBV5-1 and TRBJ2-3; TRBD2 agrees at 8 bases. V shed 2 bases, J shed 0 bases, and the junction held 2 bases outside the gene matches. This CDR3 is built from 15 residues. Germline lookup yields CDR1 SGHRS and CDR2 YFSETQ. The chain's CDR3 is CASSFSSGSTDTQYF. For the CDR3, the DNA is TGCGCCAGCAGCTTTTCTAGCGGGAGCACAGATACGCAGTATTTT.

The chain couples TRBV18 to TRBJ2-2; 7 bases fit TRBD2. J gave up 7 bases and V 0 bases, and 11 bases lay outside the gene matches. Germline loops: CDR1 KGHSH, CDR2 LQKENI. The CDR3 is 17 amino acids. The CDR3: CASSPPNGGRANGELFF. The CDR3 DNA reads as TGTGCCAGCTCACCACCGAATGGTGGGAGGGCCAACGGGGAGCTGTTTTTT.